This TCR beta chain appears in the sequencing data of a study of Graves' ophthalmopathy and Graves' hyperthyroidism. Points from the study as a whole: This model predicted ophthalmopathy progression (sensitivity approximately 68%, specificity around 72%).

Hyperthyroidism patients, aged 18 to 65, were newly diagnosed, under 2 months' duration. If patients had other autoimmune diseases, uncontrolled infections, pregnancy or lactation, they were excluded. Regarding this clonotype: Its cognate antigen is unknown.

The authors amplified TCR beta CDR3 regions, and they did so from RNA transcripts for repertoire sequencing. HTBI-primed first-round RT-PCR preceded second-round multiplex PCR. Using its own MiXCR run on the multiplex PCR reads, TCRdb lists one record per CDR3 protein. The sample lists over a million distinct CDR3 sequences, about two fifths seen once, with around 10% in the top ten. Germline assignment: CDR1 SEHNR and CDR2 FQNEAQ (reference sequence). CDR3 length equals 15 residues. The V gene lost 2 bases and the J gene lost 2 bases, with 10 bases spanning the gap. This chain uses TRBV7-9 with TRBJ1-5, with D possibly being TRBD1 (6 bases). This sequence originates from an adult man with Graves' hyperthyroidism. Input material: peripheral blood or thyroid tissue (not recorded which). This CDR3 is CASSLTQGGNQPQHF. CDR3 coding DNA: TGTGCCAGCAGCTTAACACAGGGCGGCAATCAGCCCCAGCATTTT.